One and the same sample provided the 26 T cell receptor beta chains below, sequenced in a study of CD8+ T cells in alopecia areata. Treatment in this sample: oral pan-JAK inhibitor, 5-10 mg twice daily. RNA was extracted and reverse transcribed into cDNA as the sequencing template. Sequencing used immunoSEQ multiplex PCR; TCRdb keeps in-frame clones, though not all of them. The sample lists about 250,000 clones; around 64% were seen once. This sample comprised CD4+ T cells sorted from blood, obtained around week 54, from a patient treated with tofacitinib. These receptor sequences come from a human donor with alopecia areata.

DNA for the CDR3: TGCAGCGGATACGCCTCTAACTATGGCTACACCTTC. This translates into CSGYASNYGYTF. The gene calls are TRBV29-1 and TRBJ1-2; D gene unclear. V was shortened by 7 bases and J by 0 bases, with 9 bases between the two germline ends. The CDR3 consists of 12 residues. Germline CDR1 reads SQVTM; CDR2 reads ANQGSEA.

V gene TRBV27 combines with J gene TRBJ1-1; 8 nucleotides agree with TRBD1. This CDR3 spans 16 amino acids. Germline V gene sequence: CDR1 MNHEY, CDR2 SMNVEV (reference sequence). After removal of 1 base from V and 3 bases from J, the junction contained 7 bases not matched to a gene. The CDR3 sequence: CASSLFSQGADTEAFF. The CDR3 DNA reads TGTGCCAGCAGTTTATTCTCCCAGGGGGCAGACACTGAAGCTTTCTTT.

This rearrangement joins TRBV5-1 to TRBJ2-3; the D is unclear. Trimming left V 2 bases short and J 5 bases short, with 12 bases between. The length of the CDR3 is 14 residues. The germline gives CDR1 SGHRS, CDR2 YFSETQ. CDR3 protein: CASSFEGVGDTQYF. In DNA, the CDR3 is TGCGCCAGCAGCTTTGAAGGTGTTGGAGATACGCAGTATTTT.

The chain has TRBV5-4 and TRBJ2-3; TRBD1 or TRBD2 may be the D gene (5 bases each). Deletions cut 3 bases from V and 4 bases from J, with 18 bases between. The germline V gene encodes CDR1 SGHNT and CDR2 YYREEE (reference sequence). The CDR3 sequence is 16 residues long. The CDR3 bases are TGTGCCAGCAGCTCCTGGTCGAGGGGCGTCGCAGATACGCAGTATTTT. Translated, it gives CASSSWSRGVADTQYF.

CDR3 residues: CSVGRIGQLTIWTQYF. In DNA form, the CDR3 reads TGCAGCGTTGGGAGGATTGGCCAGCTGACGATATGGACCCAGTACTTC. J is TRBJ2-5 and V is TRBV29-1; weak D call: TRBD2 (5 bases). CDR1 is SQVTM, CDR2 ANQGSEA, per germline. V lost 4 bases and J 7 bases, leaving 25 bases between the germline ends. CDR3 length equals 16 residues.

The chain joins TRBV5-4 to TRBJ2-2; TRBD1 might be the D (5 bases). In germline, CDR1 is SGHNT, CDR2 YYREEE (reference sequence). The CDR3 covers 15 residues. V was trimmed by 5 bases and J by 4 bases, leaving 15 bases between them. The CDR3 nucleotides are TGTGCCAGCAGTCGACAGCCATCGAGCACCGGGGAGCTGTTTTTT. Its protein product is CASSRQPSSTGELFF.

The rearrangement links TRBV30 to TRBJ1-5; TRBD1 matches at 7 bases. V lost 4 bases, J lost 10 bases, and 10 bases stayed unmatched. Germline CDR1 reads GTSNPN; CDR2 reads SVGIG (reference sequence). The length of the CDR3 is 13 residues. CDR3 sequence (DNA): TGTGCCTGGAAGGGACAGTCGGTAGGACCCCAGCATTTT. Amino acid sequence: CAWKGQSVGPQHF. Supplemented by reference TRBV30 and TRBJ1-5, the full variable domain reads SQTIHQWPATLVQPVGSPLSLECTVEGTSNPNLYWYRQAAGRGLQLLFYSVGIGQISSEVPQNLSASRPQDRQFILSSKKLLLSDSGFYLCAWKGQSVGPQHFGDGTRLSIL.

This clone was found once. This rearrangement joins TRBV6-5 to TRBJ2-1; a weak D match, TRBD2 (7 bases). Germline CDR1 is MNHEY and CDR2 is SVGAGI. The CDR3 length is 13 residues. Trimming took 10 bases from V and 10 from J, leaving 20 bases between them. The CDR3 here is CATQNGGPKEQFF. The CDR3 coding sequence is TGTGCCACCCAAAACGGGGGGCCTAAGGAGCAGTTCTTC.

The chain combines TRBV30 with TRBJ2-6, with 7 bases fitting TRBD1. Trimming cost V 3 bases and J 2 bases; bases outside gene matches: 4. CDR1 and CDR2 (germline): GTSNPN, SVGIG (reference sequence). The CDR3 is 15 residues long. CDR3 nucleotides: TGTGCCTGGAGAATCAGGGGGACTGGGGCCAACGTCCTGACTTTC. It encodes CAWRIRGTGANVLTF.

The J gene is TRBJ2-7, the V gene TRBV27; either TRBD1 or TRBD2 may fit D (6 bases each). The CDR3 spans 14 residues. Between the trimmed V and J ends, which lost 6 bases and 6 bases, there was a span of 18 bases. The germline CDR1 and CDR2 sequences are MNHEY and SMNVEV (reference sequence). CDR3 nucleotide sequence: TGTGCCAGCAGGCCCTTACGGGGGCGGTTCGAGCAGTACTTC. The encoded protein is CASRPLRGRFEQYF.

The rearrangement uses TRBV30 and TRBJ1-6; D is unclear. Germline assignment: CDR1 GTSNPN and CDR2 SVGIG (reference sequence). The V and J ends lost 3 bases and 6 bases respectively, with 12 bases between them. This CDR3 is 14 amino acids long. DNA of the CDR3: TGTGCCTGGAGAAGCGGAGGTGGTAATTCACCCCTCCACTTT. Protein: CAWRSGGGNSPLHF.

The J gene is TRBJ1-2, the V gene TRBV5-4, with 9 bases lining up with TRBD1. J gave up 4 bases and V 0 bases, and 13 bases lay outside the gene matches. The germline V gene encodes CDR1 SGHNT and CDR2 YYREEE (reference sequence). The CDR3 has 18 amino acids. The CDR3 region is CASSLGAQGAVSAYGYTF. The CDR3, as DNA: TGTGCCAGCAGCTTGGGCGCACAGGGGGCGGTATCCGCCTATGGCTACACCTTC. Full variable domain (rest looked up from reference TRBV5-4 and TRBJ1-2): ETGVTQSPTHLIKTRGQQVTLRCSSQSGHNTVSWYQQALGQGPQFIFQYYREEENGRGNFPPRFSGLQFPNYSSELNVNALELDDSALYLCASSLGAQGAVSAYGYTFGSGTRLTVV.

This chain uses TRBV4-3 with TRBJ1-2; TRBD1 matches at 8 bases. V trimming: 0 bases; J trimming: 4 bases; junction bases outside the gene matches: 10. The CDR3 sequence is 17 residues long. CDR1 and CDR2 from the germline V gene are LGHNA and YSLEER. As DNA, the CDR3 is TGCGCCAGCAGCCAAGATCTCCAGGGGGCGGTGGTCTATGGCTACACCTTC. It encodes CASSQDLQGAVVYGYTF.

This clone has only a few counts. The rearrangement links TRBV2 to TRBJ1-6, with D unclear. This CDR3 comprises 14 residues. The V and J ends lost 3 bases and 5 bases respectively, with 8 bases between them. Germline values: CDR1 SNHLY, CDR2 FYNNEI. CDR3 bases: TGTGCCAGCAGTGAGGTCGGAGATAATTCACCCCTCCACTTT. Protein sequence: CASSEVGDNSPLHF.

This clone was detected a few times. The genes are TRBV6-1 and TRBJ2-1, with TRBD1 as a possible D gene (5 bases). This CDR3 comprises 14 residues. Trimming shortened V by 6 bases and J by 3 bases, and 12 bases separated the two germline ends. Germline lookup yields CDR1 MNHNS and CDR2 SASEGT. For the CDR3, the DNA is TGTGCCAGCAGAAGCAGGGTCGGCTACAATGAGCAGTTCTTC. It yields the protein CASRSRVGYNEQFF.

J is TRBJ2-7 and V is TRBV27; tentative D call: TRBD1 (6 bases). Trimming removed 8 bases at V and 2 bases at J, with 16 bases between. From germline, CDR1 is MNHEY and CDR2 SMNVEV (reference sequence). The length of the CDR3 is 14 residues. Written as DNA, the CDR3 is TGTGCCAGCCACCGGACAGTTTACACCTACGAGCAGTACTTC. Amino acids: CASHRTVYTYEQYF.

The chain is built from TRBV25-1 and TRBJ2-7; D is unclear. The CDR3 contains 11 residues. CDR1 is MGHDK, CDR2 SYGVNS, per germline. The ends were cut back, 8 bases at V and 3 bases at J, with 8 bases in the middle. CDR3 bases: TGTGCCAGCCGATTGATCTACGAGCAGTACTTC. Translation: CASRLIYEQYF.

The V and J genes are TRBV7-9 and TRBJ1-5, with a tentative D call TRBD1 (5 bases). The germline V gene has CDR1 SEHNR and CDR2 FQNEAQ (reference sequence). CDR3 length: 13 residues. The V and J ends lost 4 bases and 4 bases respectively, with 8 bases between them. This CDR3 is CASSSEGNQPQHF. CDR3 coding DNA: TGTGCCAGCAGCTCTGAGGGGAATCAGCCCCAGCATTTT.

The chain joins TRBV9 to TRBJ1-3; D might be TRBD1 (5 bases). V lost 0 bases to trimming and J lost 4 bases, with 8 bases between them. The germline V gene has CDR1 SGDLS and CDR2 YYNGEE. CDR3 length equals 14 residues. CDR3 nucleotide sequence: TGTGCCAGCAGCGTAGAAGACAGAGGAAACACCATATATTTT. Translation gives CASSVEDRGNTIYF.

The V and J genes are TRBV7-2 and TRBJ2-3; D is possibly TRBD1 (6 bases). The CDR3 contains 17 residues. Germline-derived CDR1 and CDR2 are SGHTA and FQGNSA. V was shortened by 4 bases and J by 2 bases, with 19 bases between the two germline ends. CDR3 DNA: TGTGCCAGCAGCTCCGTAGTCTTCGGGACAACCACAGATACGCAGTATTTT. As protein: CASSSVVFGTTTDTQYF.

This clone was recorded a few times. This chain uses TRBV29-1 with TRBJ2-5; D not resolved. Trimming pared 0 bases from V and 2 bases from J, leaving 7 bases between. Germline values: CDR1 SQVTM, CDR2 ANQGSEA. The CDR3 contains 13 residues. The CDR3, as DNA: TGCAGCGTTGAAGAGGGCAGTCAAGAGACCCAGTACTTC. This translates into CSVEEGSQETQYF.

The CDR3 is CSVAGSGPIEQFF. The CDR3 nucleotides are TGCAGCGTTGCGGGTAGTGGGCCTATTGAGCAGTTCTTC. The chain is built from TRBV29-1 and TRBJ2-1; D is unresolved. This CDR3 region has 13 residues. In germline, CDR1 is SQVTM, CDR2 ANQGSEA. V was pared by 4 bases and J by 9 bases, with 16 bases between.

In this sample, this clone turned up a few times. The J gene is TRBJ1-2, the V gene TRBV19; D not resolved. The ends were cut back, 3 bases at V and 2 bases at J, with 10 bases in the middle. The CDR3 is 14 residues long. The germline V gene has CDR1 LNHDA and CDR2 SQIVND (reference sequence). The CDR3 DNA reads as TGTGCCAGTAGTATGAGAGAGAACAACTATGGCTACACCTTC. Translation: CASSMRENNYGYTF.

The chain joins TRBV9 to TRBJ2-2; TRBD2 matches at 10 bases. After removal of 4 bases from V and 3 bases from J, the junction contained 6 bases not matched to a gene. The CDR3 is 16 amino acids. CDR1 and CDR2 from the germline V gene are SGDLS and YYNGEE. The CDR3 protein is CASSSTSGAYTGELFF. The DNA of the CDR3 is TGTGCCAGCAGCTCAACTAGCGGGGCCTACACCGGGGAGCTGTTTTTT.

The CDR3 DNA reads TGTGCCAGCAGCCCAGGTAACAGCCTCTCTAACGAGCAGTACTTC. Protein product: CASSPGNSLSNEQYF. This chain links TRBV25-1 with TRBJ2-7, with D unresolved. Between the trimmed V and J ends, which lost 6 bases and 5 bases, there was a span of 20 bases. The CDR3 totals 15 residues. The germline gives CDR1 MGHDK, CDR2 SYGVNS.

This CDR3 is CASSQVQNTEAFF. The DNA of the CDR3 is TGTGCCAGCAGCCAAGTTCAGAACACTGAAGCTTTCTTT. The genes are TRBV14 and TRBJ1-1; D gene uncertain. V dropped 1 base and J dropped 1 base, with 4 bases sitting between them. The germline gives CDR1 SGHDN, CDR2 FVKESK. The CDR3 is made up of 13 amino acids.